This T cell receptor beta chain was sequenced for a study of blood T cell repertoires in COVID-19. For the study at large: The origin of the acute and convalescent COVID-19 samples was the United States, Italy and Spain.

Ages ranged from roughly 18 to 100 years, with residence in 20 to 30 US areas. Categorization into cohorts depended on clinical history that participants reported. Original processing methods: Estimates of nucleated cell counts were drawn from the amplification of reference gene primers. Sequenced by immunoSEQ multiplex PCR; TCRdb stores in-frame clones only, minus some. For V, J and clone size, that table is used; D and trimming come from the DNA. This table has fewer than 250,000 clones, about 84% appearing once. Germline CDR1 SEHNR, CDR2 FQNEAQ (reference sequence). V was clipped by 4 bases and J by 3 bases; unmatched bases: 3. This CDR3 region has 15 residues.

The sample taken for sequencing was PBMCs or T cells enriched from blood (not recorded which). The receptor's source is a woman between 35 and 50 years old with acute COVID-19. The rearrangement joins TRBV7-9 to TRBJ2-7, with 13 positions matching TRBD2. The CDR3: CASSSGLAGSYEQYF. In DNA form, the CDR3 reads TGTGCCAGCAGCTCGGGACTAGCGGGGAGCTACGAGCAGTACTTC.